Below, one T cell receptor beta chain is given with its context. A J-beta primer mix and a sample-barcoded 5' primer were used in a second PCR of about 7 to 11 cycles. TCRdb itself ran the 5' RACE reads through MiXCR, one entry per CDR3 protein. The sample holds roughly 730,000 distinct CDR3 sequences, approximately 53% seen once. This specimen comes from a study of blood T cells in healthy people across ages. The CDR3 length is 13 residues. V lost 6 bases, J lost 7 bases, and 12 bases lay in between. The sequenced sample consisted of blood. The V gene is TRBV12-3 or TRBV12-4, the J gene TRBJ2-2, with D perhaps assigned TRBD1 or TRBD2 (5 bases each). This sequence was found in a man in his forties in good health. The CDR3 DNA is TGTGCCAGCAGCGGGGCTTCGGGCGGGGAGCTGTTTTTT. Translation: CASSGASGGELFF.